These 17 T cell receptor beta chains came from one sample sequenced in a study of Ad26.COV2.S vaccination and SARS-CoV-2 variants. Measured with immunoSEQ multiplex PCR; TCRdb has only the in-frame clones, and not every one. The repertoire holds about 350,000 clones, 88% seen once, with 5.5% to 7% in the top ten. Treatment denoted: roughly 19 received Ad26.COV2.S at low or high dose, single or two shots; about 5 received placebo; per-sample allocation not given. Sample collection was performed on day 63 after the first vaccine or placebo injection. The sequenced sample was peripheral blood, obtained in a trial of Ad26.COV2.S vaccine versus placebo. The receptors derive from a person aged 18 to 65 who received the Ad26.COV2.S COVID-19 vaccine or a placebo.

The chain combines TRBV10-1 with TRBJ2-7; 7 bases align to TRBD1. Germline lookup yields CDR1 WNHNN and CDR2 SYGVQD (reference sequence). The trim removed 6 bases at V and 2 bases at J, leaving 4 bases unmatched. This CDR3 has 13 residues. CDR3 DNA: TGCGCCAGCAGGGGACAGCCTACCTACGAGCAGTACTTC. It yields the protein CASRGQPTYEQYF.

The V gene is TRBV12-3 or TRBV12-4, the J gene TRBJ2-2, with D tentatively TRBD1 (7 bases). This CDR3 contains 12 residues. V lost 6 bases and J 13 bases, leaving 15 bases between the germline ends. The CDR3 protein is CASRPPGGGLFF. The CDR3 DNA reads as TGTGCCAGCAGGCCCCCAGGGGGAGGGCTGTTTTTT.

CDR3 protein: CSVEGGDGRNTEAFF. The CDR3 region has the DNA TGCAGCGTTGAGGGGGGGGACGGTAGGAACACTGAAGCTTTCTTT. The chain carries TRBV29-1 and TRBJ1-1; the D gene is possibly TRBD1 (5 bases). Per germline, CDR1 SQVTM and CDR2 ANQGSEA. Between the trimmed V and J ends, which lost 3 bases and 1 base, there was a span of 15 bases. The CDR3 runs 15 residues.

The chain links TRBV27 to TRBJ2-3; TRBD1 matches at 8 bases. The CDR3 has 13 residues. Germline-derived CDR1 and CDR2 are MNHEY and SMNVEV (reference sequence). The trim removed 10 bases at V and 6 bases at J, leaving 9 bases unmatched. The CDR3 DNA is TGTGCCACTCACCAGGGGGCTACGGATACGCAGTATTTT. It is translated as CATHQGATDTQYF.

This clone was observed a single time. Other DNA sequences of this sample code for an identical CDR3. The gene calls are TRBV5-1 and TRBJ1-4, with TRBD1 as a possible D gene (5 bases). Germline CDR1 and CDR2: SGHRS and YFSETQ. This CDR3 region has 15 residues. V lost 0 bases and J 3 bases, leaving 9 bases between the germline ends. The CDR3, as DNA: TGCGCCAGCAGCTTGGCGGGGCAGCCTAATGAAAAACTGTTTTTT. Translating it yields CASSLAGQPNEKLFF.

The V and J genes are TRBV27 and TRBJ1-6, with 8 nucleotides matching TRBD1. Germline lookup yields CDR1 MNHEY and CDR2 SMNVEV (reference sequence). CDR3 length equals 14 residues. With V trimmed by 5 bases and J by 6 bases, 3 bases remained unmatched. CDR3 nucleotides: TGTGCCAGCAGTCCGGACAGGGTTAATTCACCCCTCCACTTT. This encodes CASSPDRVNSPLHF.

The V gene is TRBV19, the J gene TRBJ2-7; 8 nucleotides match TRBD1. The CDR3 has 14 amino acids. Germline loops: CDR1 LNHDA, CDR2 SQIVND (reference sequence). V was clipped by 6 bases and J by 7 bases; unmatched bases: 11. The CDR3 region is CASSPRVRGHEQYF. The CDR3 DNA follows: TGTGCCAGTAGCCCCCGGGTCAGGGGGCATGAGCAGTACTTC.

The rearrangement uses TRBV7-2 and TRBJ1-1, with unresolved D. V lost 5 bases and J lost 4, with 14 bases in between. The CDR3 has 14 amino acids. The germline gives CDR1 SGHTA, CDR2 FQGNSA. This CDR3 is CASSPWTGFTEAFF. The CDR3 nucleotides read TGTGCCAGCAGCCCCTGGACGGGTTTCACTGAAGCTTTCTTT.

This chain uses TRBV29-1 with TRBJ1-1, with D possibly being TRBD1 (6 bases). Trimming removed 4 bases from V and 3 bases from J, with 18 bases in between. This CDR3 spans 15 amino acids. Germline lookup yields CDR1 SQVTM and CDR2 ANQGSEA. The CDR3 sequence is CSVVEYQGRDTEAFF. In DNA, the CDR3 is TGCAGCGTTGTGGAATATCAGGGGCGGGACACTGAAGCTTTCTTT.

Here the CDR3 reads CASSLALSSTDTQYF. The CDR3 DNA reads TGTGCCAGCAGCTTAGCGCTTTCTAGCACAGATACGCAGTATTTT. The V call is TRBV7-2, the J call TRBJ2-3; no definite D call. V was pared by 0 bases and J by 0 bases, with 7 bases between. The CDR3 sequence is 15 residues long. The V gene's germline CDR1 is SGHTA and CDR2 FQGNSA. The complete variable domain, with remaining parts taken from reference TRBV7-2 and TRBJ2-3, reads GAGVSQSPSNKVTEKGKDVELRCDPISGHTALYWYRQSLGQGLEFLIYFQGNSAPDKSGLPSDRFSAERTGGSVSTLTIQRTQQEDSAVYLCASSLALSSTDTQYFGPGTRLTVL.

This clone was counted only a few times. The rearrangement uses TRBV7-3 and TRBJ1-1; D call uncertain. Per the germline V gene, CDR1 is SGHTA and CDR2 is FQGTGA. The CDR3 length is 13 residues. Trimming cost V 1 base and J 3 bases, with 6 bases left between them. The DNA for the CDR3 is TGTGCCAGCAGCTTAATTAGTGACACTGAAGCTTTCTTT. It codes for CASSLISDTEAFF.

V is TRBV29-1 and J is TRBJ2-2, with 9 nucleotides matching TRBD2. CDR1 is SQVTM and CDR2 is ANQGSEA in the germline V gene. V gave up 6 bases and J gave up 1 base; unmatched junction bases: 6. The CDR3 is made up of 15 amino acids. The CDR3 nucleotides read TGCAGCGTCGTGTTGACTAGCGGGAACACCGGGGAGCTGTTTTTT. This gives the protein CSVVLTSGNTGELFF.

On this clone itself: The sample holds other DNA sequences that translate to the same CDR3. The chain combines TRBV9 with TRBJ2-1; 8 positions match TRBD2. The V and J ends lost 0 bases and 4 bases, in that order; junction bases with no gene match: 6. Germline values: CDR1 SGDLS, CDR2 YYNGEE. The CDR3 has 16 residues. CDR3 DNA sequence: TGTGCCAGCAGCGTAGTCGGCGGGGGGTCTTACAATGAGCAGTTCTTC. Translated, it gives CASSVVGGGSYNEQFF.

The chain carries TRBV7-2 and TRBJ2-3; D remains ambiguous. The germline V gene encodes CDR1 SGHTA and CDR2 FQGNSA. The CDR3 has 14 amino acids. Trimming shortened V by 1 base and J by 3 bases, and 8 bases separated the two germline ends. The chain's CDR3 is CASSLGVETDTQYF. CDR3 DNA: TGTGCCAGCAGCTTAGGTGTTGAAACAGATACGCAGTATTTT.

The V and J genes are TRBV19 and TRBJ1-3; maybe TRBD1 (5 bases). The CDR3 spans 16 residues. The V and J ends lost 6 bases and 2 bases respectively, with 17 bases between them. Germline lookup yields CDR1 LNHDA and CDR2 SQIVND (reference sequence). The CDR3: CASSPQAGGTGNTIYF. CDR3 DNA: TGTGCCAGTAGCCCCCAAGCCGGGGGGACTGGAAACACCATATATTTT.

The DNA of the CDR3 is TGTGCCAGCAGCGGGGACAGGGCTGGGTTAGACTATGGCTACACCTTC. It yields the protein CASSGDRAGLDYGYTF. The rearrangement joins TRBV9 to TRBJ1-2, with 9 bases fitting TRBD1. The germline V gene encodes CDR1 SGDLS and CDR2 YYNGEE. Trimming took 3 bases from V and 3 from J; bases not matched to a gene: 9. The CDR3 loop spans 16 amino acids.

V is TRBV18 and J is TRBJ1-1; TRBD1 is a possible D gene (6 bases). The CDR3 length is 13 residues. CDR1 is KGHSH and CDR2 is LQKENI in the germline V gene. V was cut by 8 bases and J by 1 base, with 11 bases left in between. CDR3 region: CASMGTRNTEAFF. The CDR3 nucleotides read TGTGCCAGCATGGGGACAAGGAACACTGAAGCTTTCTTT.